This entry lists 19 T cell receptor beta chains sequenced from one sample in a study of CD8+ T cells in alopecia areata. Indicated treatment: oral pan-JAK inhibitor, 5-10 mg twice daily. Extraction and reverse transcription of RNA yielded cDNA as the sequencing template. Some clones are missing from TCRdb's copy, which holds only in-frame ones; the method was immunoSEQ multiplex PCR. The data contain under 200,000 clones, about 60% of them singletons. The sequences come from CD4+ T cells sorted from blood, collected at week 24, from a patient treated with tofacitinib. The origin of the receptors is a human donor with alopecia areata.

V and J are TRBV2 and TRBJ2-6; 10 bases are shared with TRBD1. CDR3 length: 17 amino acids. Germline V gene sequence: CDR1 SNHLY, CDR2 FYNNEI. V gave up 5 bases and J gave up 1 base; unmatched junction bases: 5. CDR3 nucleotides: TGTGCCAGCAGTAGCGGGACAGGGGTTTCTGGGGCCAACGTCCTGACTTTC. Its protein is CASSSGTGVSGANVLTF.

A note on this clone: This sample also contains other DNA sequences that code for the same CDR3. This chain uses TRBV2 with TRBJ1-5, with D unclear. CDR1 is SNHLY, CDR2 FYNNEI, per germline. V lost 4 bases and J 0 bases, leaving 7 bases between the germline ends. This CDR3 has 14 residues. DNA of the CDR3: TGTGCCAGCAGTGGCAGCTATAGCAATCAGCCCCAGCATTTT. It yields the protein CASSGSYSNQPQHF.

This chain connects TRBV9 to TRBJ2-5; D possibly corresponds to TRBD1 (6 bases). Germline loops: CDR1 SGDLS, CDR2 YYNGEE. This CDR3 has 15 amino acids. V lost 2 bases to trimming and J lost 4 bases, with 15 bases between them. The CDR3 nucleotides read TGTGCCAGCAGCGTCTCCGGGACACAGGGAGAGACCCAGTACTTC. Its translation: CASSVSGTQGETQYF.

This clone was counted only a few times. J is TRBJ2-7 and V is TRBV9, with no clear D. The V end lost 0 bases, the J end lost 6 bases, and 10 bases lay between the germline ends. The CDR3 loop spans 13 amino acids. Germline CDR1 and CDR2: SGDLS and YYNGEE. In nucleotides, the CDR3 is TGTGCCAGCAGCGTAGTGTATGAGAGCGAGCAGTACTTC. Its protein product is CASSVVYESEQYF.

This chain connects TRBV30 to TRBJ1-2; possibly TRBD1 for D (6 bases). The CDR3 totals 12 residues. The germline gives CDR1 GTSNPN, CDR2 SVGIG (reference sequence). CDR3 in DNA: TGTTTGGGACAAGTCGTGACCTATGGCTACACCTTC. It is translated as CLGQVVTYGYTF.

This clone was found many times. For the CDR3, the DNA is TGTGCCAGCAGCTTTGCAGGGGATTCACCCCTCCACTTT. Translation gives CASSFAGDSPLHF. This chain joins TRBV5-5 and TRBJ1-6, with D tentatively TRBD1 (6 bases). There are 13 residues in the CDR3. From germline, CDR1 is SGHKS and CDR2 YYEKEE (reference sequence). The V end was cut by 2 bases, the J end by 8 bases, with 8 bases between.

J is TRBJ2-2 and V is TRBV7-2; TRBD1 or TRBD2 may be the D gene (5 bases each). CDR3 size: 17 residues. CDR1 SGHTA and CDR2 FQGNSA come from the germline V gene. Trimming removed 0 bases at V and 0 bases at J, with 11 bases between. The CDR3 loop is CASSLARGFTNTGELFF. Written as DNA, the CDR3 is TGTGCCAGCAGCTTAGCGAGGGGTTTCACGAACACCGGGGAGCTGTTTTTT.

CDR3 DNA: TGCGCCAGCAGCCAAGGACTCACCCTCCCCTACGAGCAGTACTTC. Encoded protein: CASSQGLTLPYEQYF. This chain joins TRBV4-1 and TRBJ2-7; D is ambiguous. Germline assignment: CDR1 MGHRA and CDR2 YSYEKL. V lost 1 base, J lost 2 bases, and 12 bases lay in between. CDR3 length: 15 residues.

The gene calls are TRBV5-6 and TRBJ1-3; the D is unclear. The CDR3 loop spans 15 amino acids. Trimming pared 2 bases from V and 0 bases from J, leaving 9 bases between. The germline V gene encodes CDR1 SGHDT and CDR2 YYEEEE. The CDR3 bases are TGTGCCAGCAGCTTCGAACCCCTCTCTGGAAACACCATATATTTT. It specifies CASSFEPLSGNTIYF.

In this sample, this clone turned up a few times. V usage is TRBV30 and J usage is TRBJ2-1, with TRBD1 identical over 10 bases. This CDR3 comprises 14 residues. V gave up 5 bases and J gave up 7 bases; unmatched junction bases: 8. Germline V gene data show CDR1 as GTSNPN and CDR2 as SVGIG (reference sequence). The CDR3 loop reads CAWGLGQGLNEQFF. CDR3 nucleotide sequence: TGTGCCTGGGGGTTGGGACAGGGGTTGAATGAGCAGTTCTTC.

This chain joins TRBV29-1 and TRBJ2-7, with D perhaps matching TRBD1 or TRBD2 (5 bases each). The CDR3 length is 12 residues. Trimming cost V 1 base and J 3 bases, with 7 bases left between them. The germline V gene has CDR1 SQVTM and CDR2 ANQGSEA. This chain's CDR3 is CSVEGGNYEQYF. The DNA for the CDR3 is TGCAGCGTTGAAGGGGGGAACTACGAGCAGTACTTC.

V and J are TRBV5-1 and TRBJ2-7, with D maybe TRBD2 (6 bases). This CDR3 comprises 13 residues. The V and J ends lost 0 bases and 6 bases respectively, with 10 bases between them. The V gene's germline CDR1 is SGHRS and CDR2 YFSETQ. The CDR3 nucleotides are TGCGCCAGCAGCTTGGGGGCCGGGAGCGAGCAGTACTTC. Translating gives CASSLGAGSEQYF.

The chain has TRBV7-6 and TRBJ2-1; a weak D match, TRBD1 (6 bases). V lost 5 bases and J 7 bases, leaving 12 bases between the germline ends. CDR3 length: 13 residues. Germline V gene data show CDR1 as SGHVS and CDR2 as FNYEAQ. The CDR3 loop reads CASSRSTGNEQFF. The DNA of the CDR3 is TGTGCCAGCAGCCGCAGCACAGGGAATGAGCAGTTCTTC.

The chain is built from TRBV29-1 and TRBJ2-3; 7 nucleotides line up with TRBD1. CDR1 SQVTM and CDR2 ANQGSEA come from the germline V gene. V trimming: 4 bases; J trimming: 4 bases; junction bases outside the gene matches: 5. The CDR3 is 13 amino acids. CDR3 region: CSVGQGAPDTQYF. Here the CDR3 DNA reads TGCAGCGTTGGACAGGGAGCACCAGATACGCAGTATTTT.

The count of this clone is one. The J gene is TRBJ1-1, the V gene TRBV29-1; possibly TRBD1 for D (6 bases). The CDR3 is 13 amino acids. Per germline, CDR1 SQVTM and CDR2 ANQGSEA. V was pared by 7 bases and J by 1 base, with 13 bases between. CDR3 bases: TGCAGCGCCATCCAAGGGGGGAACACTGAAGCTTTCTTT. As protein: CSAIQGGNTEAFF.

This clone was observed a few times. The rearrangement links TRBV19 to TRBJ2-2; unclear D gene. CDR3 length: 14 residues. V lost 3 bases and J 1 base, leaving 6 bases between the germline ends. The germline V gene has CDR1 LNHDA and CDR2 SQIVND (reference sequence). The CDR3 sequence: CASSMRGNTGELFF. CDR3 bases: TGTGCCAGTAGTATGCGAGGGAACACCGGGGAGCTGTTTTTT.

The rearrangement uses TRBV2 and TRBJ1-5; 9 bases agree with TRBD1. V was pared by 4 bases and J by 6 bases, with 10 bases of the junction left unmatched. This CDR3 is 16 amino acids long. Germline V CDR1 and CDR2: SNHLY, FYNNEI. CDR3 amino acids: CASSGGGTGFRQPQHF. The CDR3 coding sequence is TGTGCCAGCAGTGGGGGGGGGACAGGGTTTCGTCAGCCCCAGCATTTT.

The chain combines TRBV18 with TRBJ1-6, with D unclear. The germline CDR1 and CDR2 sequences are KGHSH and LQKENI. Trimming removed 6 bases from V and 0 bases from J, with 15 bases in between. The CDR3 is 17 residues long. The chain's CDR3 is CASSPRDLSSYNSPLHF. The CDR3 coding sequence is TGTGCCAGCTCGCCCCGGGATTTAAGCTCCTATAATTCACCCCTCCACTTT.

V usage is TRBV7-2 and J usage is TRBJ2-5; possibly TRBD2 for D (7 bases). This CDR3 is built from 15 residues. Germline lookup yields CDR1 SGHTA and CDR2 FQGNSA. The ends were cut back, 2 bases at V and 5 bases at J, with 15 bases in the middle. The CDR3 DNA reads TGTGCCAGCAGCTTAAGCTGGGGGGGGCAGGAGACCCAGTACTTC. Protein sequence: CASSLSWGGQETQYF. The complete variable domain, with remaining parts taken from reference TRBV7-2 and TRBJ2-5, reads GAGVSQSPSNKVTEKGKDVELRCDPISGHTALYWYRQSLGQGLEFLIYFQGNSAPDKSGLPSDRFSAERTGGSVSTLTIQRTQQEDSAVYLCASSLSWGGQETQYFGPGTRLLVL.